The text below deals with one T cell receptor (beta chain). The sample is drawn from a study of T cell changes during pregnancy in multiple sclerosis. The repertoire was sequenced with immunoSEQ multiplex PCR; TCRdb's copy has only in-frame clones and lacks some. Among about 57,000 clones, 85% to 95% were seen once, and the ten largest hold under 0.95%. The CDR3 is 13 amino acids. V dropped 6 bases and J dropped 1; count of bases not matched to a gene: 2. CDR1 and CDR2 (germline): SNHLY, FYNNEI. The sequenced sample was CD4+ T cells from peripheral blood mononuclear cells, obtained in the third trimester of pregnancy. The clonotype originates from a female donor with multiple sclerosis, enrolled in a pregnancy study. This chain uses TRBV2 with TRBJ1-1; TRBD1 aligns across 7 bases. The CDR3 DNA reads TGTGCCAGCAGGGGACAGCCGAACACTGAAGCTTTCTTT. This gives the protein CASRGQPNTEAFF.